This T cell receptor beta chain came from a study of OX40 agonist ivuxolimab in advanced cancers. The overall study: Enrolled patients in dose escalation had cancers that were hepatocellular carcinoma, melanoma, renal cell or head and neck cancer. Cohort: about 82% men, mean age around 60, aged about 20 to 79. Study findings and constraints: CD8+ T cells were the subset that, on average, had more expanded clones than CD4+. Dose levels from 0.1 to 3.0 mg/kg saw CD4+ and CD8+ blood T cells expand clonally by week 6.

The CDR3 has 15 residues. Germline CDR1 reads MNHNS; CDR2 reads SASEGT. V lost 6 bases, J lost 2 bases, and 14 bases lay in between. As for this clone: Its antigen is unidentified.

Using immunoSEQ multiplex PCR, the repertoire was profiled, and TCRdb retains in-frame clones only, with some absent. Altogether 68,000 or so clones are present, about 82% being singletons, with the ten largest covering approximately 11%. Material: CD4+ or CD8+ T cells sorted from blood, obtained in a trial of the OX40 agonist ivuxolimab. This clonotype originated in an adult with an advanced solid tumor such as melanoma, head and neck, liver or kidney cancer. The chain has TRBV6-1 and TRBJ1-5, with D perhaps matching TRBD1 (6 bases). CDR3 amino acids: CASRVQGTGNQPQHF. Written as DNA, the CDR3 is TGTGCCAGCAGGGTCCAGGGGACGGGCAATCAGCCCCAGCATTTT.